A selection of T cell receptor beta chains follows, all from one sample in a study of T cell responses to AZD1222 COVID-19 vaccine. Here immunoSEQ multiplex PCR was the method, and the copy in TCRdb shows in-frame clones only, minus some. In the table there are about 120,000 clones, around 91% of which are singletons. The sequenced sample was peripheral blood, obtained on day 0 of AZD1222 vaccination. These receptors all come from an adult in good health. CDR3s leave out the opening cysteine and the closing phenylalanine or tryptophan. The D gene is left open where the match is weak. Only some rows state a clone size, as once, few, many or a class for expanded clones.

j_call clone_size d_call v_call cdr3_aa
TRBJ2-7 - TRBD1 TRBV19 ASSIGSGTGFYEQY
TRBJ1-2 once TRBD1 TRBV6-5 ASSYGTGVDEGYT
TRBJ2-2 - - TRBV27 ASSRPTGELF
TRBJ2-5 - - TRBV7-3 ASSLGTLRQETQY
TRBJ1-1 few - TRBV7-2 ASSFGRTEAF
TRBJ2-6 - - TRBV9 ASSVGGGPFGANVLT
TRBJ2-3 - TRBD2 TRBV5-4 ASSSGTSGPRGDTQY
TRBJ1-2 - - TRBV12-3/TRBV12-4 ASSLAYYGYT
TRBJ1-5 - - TRBV7-9 ASSPSSRGNQPQH
TRBJ2-7 - - TRBV10-3 AISEGVGYEQY
TRBJ2-1 - - TRBV5-4 AGGGAAYNEQF
TRBJ2-1 - - TRBV15 ATSRDITLRLSNEQF
TRBJ2-1 - - TRBV25-1 ASSEYGSGLSLF
TRBJ1-3 - - TRBV6-5 ASSYGFGSGNTIY
TRBJ1-2 - - TRBV19 ASSIRGRNGYT
TRBJ1-2 - - TRBV28 ASTPPHQGGYT
TRBJ1-4 - - TRBV7-9 ASSLDGEGLKEKLF
TRBJ2-7 - - TRBV30 AWSVWPEQY